This TCR beta chain was sequenced in a study of T cells in Graves' hyperthyroidism and ophthalmopathy. The table lists this clonotype with many counts. Its antigen is not known. Study-wide points: Appearing also in blood were most of the thyroid clonotypes expanded above 0.001.

Absent ophthalmopathy progression within 18 months defined stable Graves' hyperthyroidism. There were TCR beta CDR3 regions amplified from RNA transcripts. Primed by the HTBI set, a first-round RT-PCR was run on the TCR CDR3. TCRdb ran MiXCR on the multiplex PCR reads and lists one entry per CDR3 protein. The sample lists some 740,000 distinct CDR3 sequences; 14% were seen once. V dropped 0 bases and J dropped 9 bases, with 19 bases sitting between them. In germline, CDR1 is SGHTS, CDR2 YDEGEE. CDR3 length equals 15 residues. V gene TRBV5-8 combines with J gene TRBJ2-7; tentative D call: TRBD2 (5 bases). The TCR sequence derives from a woman between 18 and 29 years old with Graves' hyperthyroidism. The sample consisted of blood. The CDR3 DNA is TGTGCCAGCAGCTTGGAGGCGGGTCCCTACGATGGGCAGTACTTC. It encodes CASSLEAGPYDGQYF.